The T cell receptor beta chain under discussion was sequenced for a study of beta chain features in type 1 diabetes. Study conclusions and caveats: VDJ junctions in type 1 diabetes patients carried more deletions and fewer insertions. Comparison showed that naive, central memory and Treg TCRB repertoires appeared more similar among patients than among healthy donors.

The V gene end was trimmed by 5 bases and the J gene end by 4 bases; junction bases not matched to a gene: 7. The CDR3 runs to 14 residues. Per the germline V gene, CDR1 is SGDLS and CDR2 is YYNGEE. This clone was counted between two and nine times. Its antigen is as yet unknown. cDNA synthesis used the whole RNA isolate, giving expressed TCRB sequences. Method: immunoSEQ multiplex PCR; TCRdb's copy keeps in-frame clones and lacks some. The sample has about 340,000 clones, 6.5% to 10% seen once. The material sequenced was central memory CD4+ T cells from blood. The rearrangement uses TRBV9 and TRBJ2-3, with TRBD2 identical over 7 bases. The source of this sequence is a woman between 18 and 30 years old in good health. DNA of the CDR3: TGTGCCAGCAGTAGAAGACTAGCAGCAGATACGCAGTATTTT. It translates to CASSRRLAADTQYF.